This is a list of T cell receptor beta chains from one sample in a study of cytomegalovirus exposure and HLA in healthy donors. TCRdb's table, derived via immunoSEQ multiplex PCR, lists solely in-frame clones and lacks some. The sample holds 150,000 to 180,000 clones; just over 85% are singletons and the top ten take around 2.1%. Sequenced input: PBMCs. The source is a human donor in good health. CDR3s include the opening cysteine and the closing phenylalanine or tryptophan. The order of the fields is clone size, V gene, J gene, D gene, CDR3 DNA, CDR3 protein. D genes are given only for firm matches. Only part of the rows carry a size: once, few, many, or a class if the clone is expanded.

>NA|TRBV4-1|TRBJ2-7|TRBD2
TGCGCCAGCAGCCAAGAGGCGGGAGGCGGGAGTTACGAGCAGTACTTC
CASSQEAGGGSYEQYF
>once|TRBV19|TRBJ2-1|TRBD1
TGTGCCAGTTCTGACAGGGCGATATCCTACAATGAGCAGTTCTTC
CASSDRAISYNEQFF
>NA|TRBV18|TRBJ1-1|NA
TGTGCCAGCTCGTCGACAGGCATGAACACTGAAGCTTTCTTT
CASSSTGMNTEAFF
>NA|TRBV28|TRBJ2-7|NA
TGTGCCAGCAGTTTGGATGACTACGCCGAGCAGTACTTC
CASSLDDYAEQYF
>NA|TRBV9|TRBJ2-5|TRBD2
TGTGCCAGCAGCGTACCTAGGACTAGCGCACAAGAGACCCAGTACTTC
CASSVPRTSAQETQYF
>NA|TRBV23-1|TRBJ2-6|TRBD1
TGCGCCAGCAGTCTTTCCGGGACAGGGGATAAGGCGGGGGGAAACTCTGGGGCCAACGTCCTGACTTTC
CASSLSGTGDKAGGNSGANVLTF
>NA|TRBV4-2|TRBJ2-7|TRBD2
TGTGCCAGCAGCCATCCCTCTCGGGACTATGGCGAGCAGTACTTC
CASSHPSRDYGEQYF
>NA|TRBV15|TRBJ2-7|TRBD2
TGTGCCACCAGCAGAGGACTAGCGGGGCGCGAGCAGTACTTC
CATSRGLAGREQYF
>NA|TRBV5-1|TRBJ2-3|TRBD2
TGCGCCAGCAGCTTGGGTCGGGGAGGGGCAGATACGCAGTATTTT
CASSLGRGGADTQYF
>once|TRBV4-1|TRBJ2-5|TRBD2
TGCGCCAGCAGCCAAGCTAGAGGGACTAGCGGGGCAAAGGTCGAGACCCAGTACTTC
CASSQARGTSGAKVETQYF
>NA|TRBV6-4|TRBJ2-3|TRBD2
TGTGCCAGCAGTGAGTCGGGACTAGCCACAGATACGCAGTATTTT
CASSESGLATDTQYF
>NA|TRBV30|TRBJ1-5|NA
TGTGCCTGGAGTGTACCCGGGAGTAGCAATCAGCCCCAGCATTTT
CAWSVPGSSNQPQHF
>NA|TRBV11-3|TRBJ2-2|NA
TGTGCCAGCAGCTTAGTCATGAACACCGGGGAGCTGTTTTTT
CASSLVMNTGELFF
>NA|TRBV29-1|TRBJ1-2|NA
TGCAGCGTACCCCCGGACAGCTATGGCTACACCTTC
CSVPPDSYGYTF
>NA|TRBV25-1|TRBJ2-1|TRBD2
TGTGCCAGCAGTTCCGGGGATAGCGCGGGGGGCTACAATGAGCAGTTCTTC
CASSSGDSAGGYNEQFF
>NA|TRBV27|TRBJ2-2|TRBD2
TGTGCCAGCAGTTTCCTACTAGCGGGCCGCCCCGGGGAGCTGTTTTTT
CASSFLLAGRPGELFF
>NA|TRBV19|TRBJ2-7|TRBD2
TGTGCCAGTAGCCTAGCGGGAGGGAGCTCCTACGAGCAGTACTTC
CASSLAGGSSYEQYF
>NA|TRBV5-5|TRBJ1-4|NA
TGTGCCAGCAGCAGATCCCCGGGAACTAATGAAAAACTGTTTTTT
CASSRSPGTNEKLFF
>NA|TRBV7-3|TRBJ2-5|NA
TGTGCCAGCAGCTTTGGCCGGGGGGAGACCCAGTACTTC
CASSFGRGETQYF
>NA|TRBV5-1|TRBJ1-5|NA
TGCGCCAGCAGCCGGGACGGAGGGAATAATCAGCCCCAGCATTTT
CASSRDGGNNQPQHF
>NA|TRBV9|TRBJ2-2|NA
TGTGCCAGCAGCGTAGATGGGAGGCCCACCGGGGAGCTGTTTTTT
CASSVDGRPTGELFF
>NA|TRBV18|TRBJ1-5|NA
TGTGCCAGCTCACCCATTTCAGGGGAAAATCAGCCCCAGCATTTT
CASSPISGENQPQHF
>NA|TRBV7-6|TRBJ1-3|NA
TGTGCCAGCAGCTTAGCGCAGGGAAACACCATATATTTT
CASSLAQGNTIYF
>NA|TRBV7-8|TRBJ2-5|NA
TGTGCCAGCAGCTTAGGGCCCTTCATCCCCCAAGAGACCCAGTACTTC
CASSLGPFIPQETQYF
>NA|TRBV9|TRBJ1-1|TRBD1
TGTGCCAGCAGGGAAACAGGGGGCGCGCAAGCTTTCTTT
CASRETGGAQAFF
>NA|TRBV12-5|TRBJ1-2|NA
TGTGCTAGTGGTTTGCAGGGGTTCTATGGCTACACCTTC
CASGLQGFYGYTF
>NA|TRBV2|TRBJ1-4|NA
TGTGCCAGCAGCCCGACAGCAACTAATGAAAAACTGTTTTTT
CASSPTATNEKLFF
>NA|TRBV27|TRBJ2-3|TRBD2
TGTGCCAGCAGTTTGGGGAGGGTTCCAGATACGCAGTATTTT
CASSLGRVPDTQYF
>NA|TRBV6-5|TRBJ1-1|TRBD1
TGTGCCAGCAAGGGGGCGGGGGGGAACACTGAAGCTTTCTTT
CASKGAGGNTEAFF
>NA|TRBV28|TRBJ1-5|NA
TGTGCCAGCAGTCTTCAATTGGTCGGTTACCAGCCCCAGCATTTT
CASSLQLVGYQPQHF
>NA|TRBV27|TRBJ2-5|NA
TGTGCCAGCAGTACCGCCCTATTGGAGACCCAGTACTTC
CASSTALLETQYF